This T cell receptor beta chain was recorded in a study of shared clonotypes between healthy human individuals. Study-level results: The study drew on few donors, limiting represented genetic and exposure-history diversity.

Looked up from germline, CDR1 is MNHEY and CDR2 is SVGAGI. V shed 2 bases and J shed 0 bases, with 3 bases lying between them. The CDR3 is 13 amino acids. Comments on this clone: The antigen remains unidentified. This sample also contains other DNA sequences that code for the same CDR3.

Per the original methods: Quality scores were absent from the junction-only immunoSEQ sequences, so filtering differed. Profiled with immunoSEQ multiplex PCR; TCRdb holds only in-frame clones, not every one. The DNA gave D and trimming, while V, J and clone size come from that table. The sample lists roughly 2,300,000 clones; just under 95% were seen once. The TCR sequence derives from a man aged 18 to 35 in good health. Some clones in this sample may be carry-over from other donors' samples. The sample consisted of naive CD4+ T cells from PBMCs. This sample's subset: CD45RA+ positively selected. This rearrangement joins TRBV6-5 to TRBJ2-3; D not certain. Written as DNA, the CDR3 is TGTGCCAGCAGTTACAGGAGCACAGATACGCAGTATTTT. This encodes CASSYRSTDTQYF.